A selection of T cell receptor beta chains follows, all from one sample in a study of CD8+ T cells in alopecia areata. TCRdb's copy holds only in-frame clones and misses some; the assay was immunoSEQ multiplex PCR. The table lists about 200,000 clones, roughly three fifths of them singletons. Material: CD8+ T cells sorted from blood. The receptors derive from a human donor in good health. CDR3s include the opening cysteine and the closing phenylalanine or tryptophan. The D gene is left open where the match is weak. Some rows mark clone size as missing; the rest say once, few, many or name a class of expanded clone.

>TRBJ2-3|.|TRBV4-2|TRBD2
CASSILAGSSAHTQYF
TGTGCCAGCAGTATACTAGCGGGGAGTTCCGCCCATACGCAGTATTTT
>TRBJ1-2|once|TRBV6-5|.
CASSHPSQGNYGYTF
TGTGCCAGCAGTCACCCCTCCCAGGGGAACTATGGCTACACCTTC
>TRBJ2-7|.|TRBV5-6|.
CASSWGSYEQYF
TGTGCCAGCAGCTGGGGTAGCTACGAGCAGTACTTC
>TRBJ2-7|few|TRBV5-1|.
CASKDEWSYEQYF
TGCGCCAGCAAAGACGAGTGGTCCTACGAGCAGTACTTC
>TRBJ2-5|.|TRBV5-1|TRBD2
CASSLDSGARETQYF
TGCGCCAGCAGCTTGGACAGCGGGGCCAGGGAGACCCAGTACTTC
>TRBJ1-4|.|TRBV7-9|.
CASSFGGHEKLFF
TGTGCCAGCAGCTTCGGGGGGCATGAAAAACTGTTTTTT
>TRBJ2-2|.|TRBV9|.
CASSLYTGELFF
TGTGCCAGCAGCTTATACACCGGGGAGCTGTTTTTT
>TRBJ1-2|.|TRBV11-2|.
CASSSRQVNYGYTF
TGTGCCAGCAGCTCCCGACAGGTGAACTATGGCTACACCTTC
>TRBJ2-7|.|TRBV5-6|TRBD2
CASSFETSGGSYEQYF
TGTGCCAGCAGCTTCGAGACTAGCGGGGGATCCTACGAGCAGTACTTC
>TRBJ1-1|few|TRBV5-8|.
CASSSTGYKVNTEAFF
TGTGCCAGCAGCTCGACAGGCTACAAGGTGAACACTGAAGCTTTCTTT
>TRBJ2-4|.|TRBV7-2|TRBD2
CASSPTSGTKNIQYF
TGTGCCAGCAGCCCCACTAGCGGGACCAAAAACATTCAGTACTTC
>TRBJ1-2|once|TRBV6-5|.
CASSYSSGISNYGYTF
TGTGCCAGCAGTTACTCATCAGGGATCAGTAACTATGGCTACACCTTC
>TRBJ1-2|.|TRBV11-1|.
CASSLGGLRDGYTF
TGTGCCAGCAGCTTGGGGGGGTTACGCGATGGCTACACCTTC
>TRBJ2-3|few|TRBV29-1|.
CSVAQGRADTQYF
TGCAGCGTTGCACAGGGTCGCGCAGATACGCAGTATTTT
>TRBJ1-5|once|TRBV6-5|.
CASSLGGMEPQHF
TGTGCCAGCAGTCTGGGGGGGATGGAGCCCCAGCATTTT
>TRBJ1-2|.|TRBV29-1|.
CSVDRGPYGYTF
TGCAGCGTTGACAGGGGTCCCTATGGCTACACCTTC
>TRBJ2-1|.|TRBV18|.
CASSPTDYSYNEQFF
TGTGCCAGCTCACCGACTGACTACTCCTACAATGAGCAGTTCTTC
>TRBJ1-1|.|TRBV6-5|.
CASSRDRTEAFF
TGTGCCAGCAGCCGAGACAGAACCGAAGCTTTCTTT
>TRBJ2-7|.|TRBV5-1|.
CASSFPDSGAYEQYF
TGCGCCAGCAGCTTTCCCGACTCAGGAGCCTACGAGCAGTACTTC
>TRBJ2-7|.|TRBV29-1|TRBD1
CSVQGGDSYEQYF
TGCAGCGTTCAAGGGGGCGACTCCTACGAGCAGTACTTC
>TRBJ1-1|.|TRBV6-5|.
CASTARAPGNTEAFF
TGTGCCAGCACGGCCAGGGCCCCCGGGAACACTGAAGCTTTCTTT
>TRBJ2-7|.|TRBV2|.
CASSEGFSSYEQYF
TGTGCCAGCAGTGAAGGATTCTCCTCCTACGAGCAGTACTTC
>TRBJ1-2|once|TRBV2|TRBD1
CASSDRGPDQRTYGYTF
TGTGCCAGCAGTGACAGGGGGCCCGACCAACGAACCTATGGCTACACCTTC
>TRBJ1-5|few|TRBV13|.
CASSYGSGQPQHF
TGTGCCAGCAGCTATGGTTCAGGACAGCCCCAGCATTTT
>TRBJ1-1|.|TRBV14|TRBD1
CASSFGQGIEAFF
TGTGCCAGCAGTTTCGGACAGGGGATTGAAGCTTTCTTT
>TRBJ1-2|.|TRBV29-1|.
CSVGQNYGYTF
TGCAGCGTTGGACAGAACTATGGCTACACCTTC
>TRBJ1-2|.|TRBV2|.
CASSLNGYTF
TGTGCCAGCAGTTTGAACGGCTACACCTTC
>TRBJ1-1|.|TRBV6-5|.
CASSYTRSNTEAFF
TGTGCCAGCAGTTACACCAGGAGTAACACTGAAGCTTTCTTT
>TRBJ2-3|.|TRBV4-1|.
CASSQDPSDSTDTQYF
TGCGCCAGCAGCCAAGATCCGAGCGATAGCACAGATACGCAGTATTTT
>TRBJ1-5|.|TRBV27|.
CASSGAGGNQPQHF
TGTGCCAGCAGCGGGGCCGGGGGCAATCAGCCCCAGCATTTT
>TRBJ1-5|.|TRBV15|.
CATSWRQGSNQPQHF
TGTGCCACCAGCTGGAGGCAGGGCAGCAATCAGCCCCAGCATTTT
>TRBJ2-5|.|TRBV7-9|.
CASSHDAETQYF
TGTGCCAGCAGCCACGATGCGGAGACCCAGTACTTC
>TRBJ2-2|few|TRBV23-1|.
CASSQSGAVSGLEDTGELFF
TGCGCCAGCAGTCAATCGGGGGCAGTTTCGGGGTTGGAGGACACCGGGGAGCTGTTTTTT
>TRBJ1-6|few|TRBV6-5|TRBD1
CASSYGQGPFSPLHF
TGTGCCAGCAGTTACGGACAGGGGCCGTTCTCACCCCTCCACTTT
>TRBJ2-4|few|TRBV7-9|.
CASSDPNDGVIQYF
TGTGCCAGCAGCGATCCAAACGACGGAGTGATTCAGTACTTC
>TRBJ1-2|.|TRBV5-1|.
CASSHRDPHLGYGYTF
TGCGCCAGCAGCCACAGGGACCCCCATTTAGGCTATGGCTACACCTTC
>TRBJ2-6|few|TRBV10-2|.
CASRPGANVLTF
TGCGCCAGCCGACCTGGGGCCAACGTCCTGACTTTC
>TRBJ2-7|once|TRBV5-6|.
CASSLTDYEQYF
TGTGCCAGCAGCTTGACCGATTACGAGCAGTACTTC
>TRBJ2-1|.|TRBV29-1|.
CSPRTVYNEQFF
TGCAGCCCCAGGACAGTGTACAATGAGCAGTTCTTC
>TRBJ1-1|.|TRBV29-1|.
CSVTVPNTEAFF
TGCAGCGTGACAGTTCCGAACACTGAAGCTTTCTTT
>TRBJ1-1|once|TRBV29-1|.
CSALRASGAEAFF
TGCAGCGCGCTCAGGGCGTCGGGCGCTGAAGCTTTCTTT
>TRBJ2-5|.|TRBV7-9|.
CASEGAGVETQYF
TGTGCCAGCGAAGGGGCGGGCGTGGAGACCCAGTACTTC
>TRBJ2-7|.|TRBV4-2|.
CASSQEPGAAEQYF
TGTGCCAGCAGCCAAGAGCCGGGGGCGGCAGAGCAGTACTTC
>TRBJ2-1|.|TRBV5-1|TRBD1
CASSLAGQGNEQFF
TGCGCCAGCAGCCTGGCGGGACAGGGAAATGAGCAGTTCTTC
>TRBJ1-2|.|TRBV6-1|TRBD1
CASNQGAVDGYTF
TGTGCCAGCAATCAGGGGGCAGTGGATGGCTACACCTTC
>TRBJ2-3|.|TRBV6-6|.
CASSYPRTDTQYF
TGTGCCAGCAGTTACCCTAGAACAGATACGCAGTATTTT
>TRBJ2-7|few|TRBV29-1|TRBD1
CSVRTGDSYEQYF
TGCAGCGTGCGGACAGGGGACTCCTACGAGCAGTACTTC
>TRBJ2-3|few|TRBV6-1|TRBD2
CASSDLRTSLTDTQYF
TGTGCCAGCAGTGACCTCCGGACTAGTCTCACAGATACGCAGTATTTT
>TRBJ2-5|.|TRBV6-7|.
CASSTVFETQYF
TGTGCCAGCAGTACCGTGTTCGAGACCCAGTACTTC
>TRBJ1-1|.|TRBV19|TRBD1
CASRDRVTEAFF
TGTGCCAGTAGGGACAGGGTCACTGAAGCTTTCTTT
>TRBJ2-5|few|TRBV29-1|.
CSAEGTEQETQYF
TGCAGCGCCGAGGGAACAGAACAAGAGACCCAGTACTTC
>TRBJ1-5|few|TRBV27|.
CASSSSGAKGESQPQHF
TGTGCCAGCAGTTCGAGCGGGGCAAAGGGGGAAAGTCAGCCCCAGCATTTT
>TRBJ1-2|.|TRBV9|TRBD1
CASTRQGAQDGYTF
TGTGCCAGCACCAGACAGGGGGCGCAGGATGGCTACACCTTC
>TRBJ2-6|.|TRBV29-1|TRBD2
CSARMGLAGSAGANVLTF
TGCAGCGCCCGGATGGGACTAGCGGGGAGTGCTGGGGCCAACGTCCTGACTTTC
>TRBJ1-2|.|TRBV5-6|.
CASSSPPDSGGYTF
TGTGCCAGCAGCTCGCCCCCGGACAGCGGTGGCTACACCTTC
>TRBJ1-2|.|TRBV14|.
CASSPQAANYGYTF
TGTGCCAGCAGCCCCCAGGCAGCTAACTATGGCTACACCTTC
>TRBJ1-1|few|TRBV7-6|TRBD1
CASSRIDRATEAFF
TGTGCCAGCAGCCGGATTGACAGGGCCACTGAAGCTTTCTTT